This paragraph covers one T cell receptor (beta chain) sequence. This record comes from a study of cytomegalovirus exposure and HLA in healthy donors. The germline V and J ends were trimmed by 0 bases and 6 bases, with 10 bases remaining between them. CDR1 and CDR2 from the germline V gene are SGHRS and YFSETQ. The CDR3 covers 13 residues. Use of 60 Vbeta and 13 Jbeta primers characterized the PCR. Method: immunoSEQ multiplex PCR; TCRdb's copy keeps in-frame clones and lacks some. The sample lists roughly 34,000 clones; roughly 67% were seen once. The specimen sequenced was PBMCs. The sequence derives from a middle-aged man in good health and CMV-seropositive. The V and J genes are TRBV5-1 and TRBJ2-7; no definite D call. The CDR3: CASSLDYNPEQYF. CDR3 sequence (DNA): TGCGCCAGCAGCTTGGACTACAATCCCGAGCAGTACTTC.